The 27 T cell receptor beta chains in this list originate from one sample, sequenced in a study of a mutant IDH1 vaccine in newly diagnosed glioma. For these receptors, no antigen is known. Described time point: week 11, during vaccination. The investigators gave 300 ug of mutant IDH1 20-mer peptide in each vaccine dose, together with topical imiquimod. TCRdb keeps only in-frame clones here, not all; method: immunoSEQ multiplex PCR. The repertoire includes approximately 61,000 clones, 75% to 90% of them detected once, and 5.9% sits in the top ten. The sample here was PBMCs, taken from a glioma patient whose treatment included an IDH1 peptide vaccine. Source of these receptors: a man in his fifties with glioma.

This chain connects TRBV5-4 to TRBJ2-2; TRBD1 matches at 9 bases. V lost 3 bases and J lost 5; bases outside the gene matches: 8. This CDR3 has 16 amino acids. Germline V gene data show CDR1 as SGHNT and CDR2 as YYREEE (reference sequence). CDR3 sequence: CASSSRDREATGELFF. In DNA form, the CDR3 reads TGTGCCAGCAGCTCCCGGGACAGGGAAGCGACCGGGGAGCTGTTTTTT.

CDR3 nucleotides: TGTGCCAGCCAAAATCAGGGGGTTGACACTGAAGCTTTCTTT. This translates into CASQNQGVDTEAFF. The chain uses TRBV18 and TRBJ1-1; 7 bases match TRBD1. The CDR3 sequence is 14 residues long. The germline V gene encodes CDR1 KGHSH and CDR2 LQKENI. Germline trimming cut 8 bases from V and 3 bases from J; bases unmatched to any gene: 9.

The chain employs TRBV6-1 and TRBJ1-5, with a possible D match to TRBD1 (6 bases). The CDR3 has 14 amino acids. Germline V lookup: CDR1 MNHNS, CDR2 SASEGT. V was pared by 4 bases and J by 2 bases, with 9 bases between. The CDR3 protein is CASSAGGGNQPQHF. The CDR3 region has the DNA TGTGCCAGCAGTGCGGGGGGCGGCAATCAGCCCCAGCATTTT.

The CDR3 DNA sequence: TGTGCCAGCAGCTCAGGGACAGCGAGCTACAATGAGCAGTTCTTC. This sequence encodes CASSSGTASYNEQFF. V and J are TRBV6-1 and TRBJ2-1, with TRBD1 identical over 7 bases. J lost 3 bases, V lost 6 bases, and 8 bases had no gene match. The germline V gene encodes CDR1 MNHNS and CDR2 SASEGT. This CDR3 region has 15 residues.

The V call is TRBV13, the J call TRBJ2-2, with D tentatively TRBD1 (6 bases). The CDR3 runs 14 residues. Germline V gene data show CDR1 as PRHDT and CDR2 as FYEKMQ (reference sequence). The V end lost 5 bases, the J end lost 2 bases, and 9 bases lay between the germline ends. The DNA for the CDR3 is TGTGCCAGCAGCCCAGGGGCAAACACCGGGGAGCTGTTTTTT. Protein: CASSPGANTGELFF.

V is TRBV10-3 and J is TRBJ1-2; D uncertain. The CDR3 length is 13 residues. V lost 10 bases and J lost 4, with 16 bases in between. The germline gives CDR1 ENHRY, CDR2 SYGVKD. CDR3 sequence: CANREEGLYGYTF. The CDR3 coding sequence is TGTGCCAATCGGGAGGAAGGCCTCTATGGCTACACCTTC.

The V and J genes are TRBV15 and TRBJ2-7; D is perhaps TRBD1 (6 bases). Germline loops: CDR1 LNHNV, CDR2 YYDKDF (reference sequence). The V gene lost 6 bases and the J gene lost 3 bases, with 12 bases spanning the gap. The CDR3 consists of 13 residues. As DNA, the CDR3 is TGTGCCACCAGACAGGGATACGACTACGAGCAGTACTTC. Its translation is CATRQGYDYEQYF.

V gene TRBV6-1 combines with J gene TRBJ1-2, with D possibly being TRBD1 (6 bases). V lost 2 bases and J lost 7, with 11 bases in between. CDR3 length: 13 amino acids. CDR1 is MNHNS and CDR2 is SASEGT in the germline V gene. CDR3 sequence: CASSEFGGAGYTF. CDR3 coding DNA: TGTGCCAGCAGTGAATTCGGGGGGGCTGGCTACACCTTC.

This clone was recorded a few times. For the CDR3, the DNA is TGTGCCAGCAACTCAAATGGGCGCACTGAAGCTTTCTTT. This translates into CASNSNGRTEAFF. V usage is TRBV6-5 and J usage is TRBJ1-1; D is undetermined. The CDR3 consists of 13 residues. CDR1 and CDR2 from the germline V gene are MNHEY and SVGAGI. The V end lost 7 bases, the J end lost 4 bases, and 13 bases lay between the germline ends.

The rearrangement links TRBV30 to TRBJ1-4; maybe TRBD1 (6 bases). The CDR3 extends over 14 amino acids. V gave up 2 bases and J gave up 7 bases, with 14 bases separating them. The germline CDR1 and CDR2 sequences are GTSNPN and SVGIG (reference sequence). The CDR3 loop is CAWSLGGGGEKLFF. The CDR3 coding sequence is TGTGCCTGGAGTCTAGGGGGGGGAGGTGAAAAACTGTTTTTT.

V and J are TRBV7-2 and TRBJ1-1, with D perhaps TRBD1 (6 bases). Germline CDR1 reads SGHTA; CDR2 reads FQGNSA. This CDR3 has 15 amino acids. V lost 6 bases, J lost 5 bases, and 19 bases lay in between. This CDR3 is CASRPPGTPTTEAFF. In DNA form, the CDR3 reads TGTGCCAGCAGGCCTCCAGGGACACCTACAACTGAAGCTTTCTTT.

This chain joins TRBV30 and TRBJ2-5; 10 bases are a match to TRBD1. With 4 bases clipped from V and 9 bases from J, the junction kept 5 bases outside the gene matches. The germline V gene has CDR1 GTSNPN and CDR2 SVGIG (reference sequence). CDR3 length: 12 residues. CDR3 amino acids: CAWTLGTGAQYF. CDR3 coding DNA: TGTGCCTGGACTTTGGGGACAGGGGCCCAGTACTTC.

The V call is TRBV4-1, the J call TRBJ1-3, with 7 bases identical to TRBD1. CDR1 MGHRA and CDR2 YSYEKL come from the germline V gene. Trimming removed 2 bases from V and 9 bases from J; junction bases left unmatched: 1. CDR3 length: 12 residues. The DNA of the CDR3 is TGCGCCAGCAGCCAAAGACAGGGCACCATATATTTT. Residues: CASSQRQGTIYF.

The CDR3 DNA reads as TGTGCCAGCAGCGTAGGTCCGAGCGGGGGGGCCTATGAGCAGTTCTTC. Amino acids: CASSVGPSGGAYEQFF. J is TRBJ2-1 and V is TRBV9; TRBD2 aligns across 10 bases. The V gene's germline CDR1 is SGDLS and CDR2 YYNGEE. V lost 0 bases, J lost 8 bases, and 8 bases stayed unmatched. The CDR3 is made up of 16 amino acids.

The chain recombines TRBV2 with TRBJ1-4; tentatively, D is TRBD1 (5 bases). The CDR3 has 13 residues. In germline, CDR1 is SNHLY, CDR2 FYNNEI. The ends were cut back, 11 bases at V and 3 bases at J, with 13 bases in the middle. CDR3 coding DNA: TGTGCCGGGTCAGGGCAGTCTAATGAAAAACTGTTTTTT. This gives the protein CAGSGQSNEKLFF.

The chain has TRBV7-9 and TRBJ2-7; 7 bases agree with TRBD1. The trim removed 1 base at V and 3 bases at J, leaving 6 bases unmatched. There are 15 residues in the CDR3. Germline V lookup: CDR1 SEHNR, CDR2 FQNEAQ (reference sequence). CDR3 in amino acids: CASSLVPGQNYEQYF. Written as DNA, the CDR3 is TGTGCCAGCAGCTTAGTACCGGGACAGAACTACGAGCAGTACTTC.

This clone was picked up a small number of times. The V gene is TRBV11-3, the J gene TRBJ1-1; D is possibly TRBD1 (5 bases). The CDR3 is 15 residues long. The V end lost 1 base, the J end lost 0 bases, and 9 bases lay between the germline ends. Germline assignment: CDR1 SGHNT and CDR2 YENEEA. The CDR3: CASSLVAGLNTEAFF. The DNA of the CDR3 is TGTGCCAGCAGCTTAGTTGCAGGGTTGAACACTGAAGCTTTCTTT.

The V gene is TRBV28, the J gene TRBJ2-5, with 9 bases aligning to TRBD1. In germline, CDR1 is MDHEN, CDR2 SYDVKM. Trimming removed 6 bases from V and 5 bases from J; junction bases left unmatched: 7. The CDR3 extends over 14 amino acids. This CDR3 is CASRATGGLETQYF. Here the CDR3 DNA reads TGTGCCAGCAGGGCCACAGGGGGCCTGGAGACCCAGTACTTC.

The V gene is TRBV5-5, the J gene TRBJ2-5; the D is unclear. This CDR3 is built from 13 residues. CDR1 and CDR2 (germline): SGHKS, YYEKEE (reference sequence). Trimming removed 6 bases from V and 5 bases from J, with 14 bases in between. The DNA of the CDR3 is TGTGCCAGCACCCCAAGGCTAGGGGAGACCCAGTACTTC. As protein: CASTPRLGETQYF.

This rearrangement joins TRBV6-5 to TRBJ1-1; 7 nucleotides line up with TRBD1. The CDR3 contains 13 residues. Germline V gene data show CDR1 as MNHEY and CDR2 as SVGAGI. Trimming at V came to 5 bases and at J to 9 bases, leaving 9 bases not matched to a gene. CDR3: CASSELGTVKAFF. The CDR3 DNA reads as TGTGCCAGCAGTGAGCTGGGGACAGTTAAAGCTTTCTTT.

DNA of the CDR3: TGTGCCAGCCGGGACATTTCCTACGAGCAGTACTTC. The encoded protein is CASRDISYEQYF. The chain employs TRBV2 and TRBJ2-7; perhaps TRBD1 as D (6 bases). Per the germline V gene, CDR1 is SNHLY and CDR2 is FYNNEI. This CDR3 has 12 residues. V gave up 8 bases and J gave up 1 base, with 9 bases separating them. Filled out from reference TRBV2 and TRBJ2-7, the complete variable domain reads EPEVTQTPSHQVTQMGQEVILRCVPISNHLYFYWYRQILGQKVEFLVSFYNNEISEKSEIFDDQFSVERPDGSNFTLKIRSTKLEDSAMYFCASRDISYEQYFGPGTRLTVT.

The rearrangement uses TRBV5-1 and TRBJ2-2; tentatively, D is TRBD2 (7 bases). Germline CDR1 is SGHRS and CDR2 is YFSETQ. Trimming pared 1 base from V and 6 bases from J, leaving 16 bases between. The CDR3 consists of 16 residues. CDR3 in amino acids: CASSLYGGQAPGELFF. The CDR3 nucleotides are TGCGCCAGCAGCTTGTACGGGGGGCAGGCCCCCGGGGAGCTGTTTTTT.

This chain joins TRBV18 and TRBJ1-1; D might be TRBD1 (5 bases). The CDR3 runs to 14 residues. V was pared by 3 bases and J by 6 bases, with 14 bases between. Germline V lookup: CDR1 KGHSH, CDR2 LQKENI. The CDR3 DNA follows: TGTGCCAGCTCACCCGTACAGGATATCTCTGAAGCTTTCTTT. Translation gives CASSPVQDISEAFF.

For the CDR3, the DNA is TGTGCCAGCAGCCGGACAGACTGGGGCTACACCTTC. As protein: CASSRTDWGYTF. V usage is TRBV7-2 and J usage is TRBJ1-2; a weak D match, TRBD1 (6 bases). The germline V gene encodes CDR1 SGHTA and CDR2 FQGNSA. V was shortened by 5 bases and J by 8 bases, with 12 bases between the two germline ends. The CDR3 is 12 residues long.

This clone has more than one count but fewer than ten. The chain links TRBV6-5 to TRBJ2-1; either TRBD1 or TRBD2 may fit D (7 bases each). V lost 5 bases, J lost 4 bases, and 12 bases lay in between. This CDR3 is built from 14 residues. The V gene's germline CDR1 is MNHEY and CDR2 SVGAGI. The CDR3 nucleotides read TGTGCCAGCAGTCACAGGGGAGGGTACAATGAGCAGTTCTTC. This encodes CASSHRGGYNEQFF.

The chain employs TRBV4-3 and TRBJ1-3; D uncertain. This CDR3 has 14 amino acids. Germline V gene data show CDR1 as LGHNA and CDR2 as YSLEER. The V gene lost 0 bases and the J gene lost 7 bases, with 10 bases spanning the gap. The CDR3 is CASSQDVRTNTIYF. The DNA for the CDR3 is TGCGCCAGCAGCCAAGATGTTCGAACCAACACCATATATTTT.

The chain joins TRBV11-2 to TRBJ1-4; D is possibly TRBD1 (6 bases). Germline V gives CDR1 SGHAT, CDR2 FQNNGV. V lost 5 bases and J lost 2, with 12 bases in between. This CDR3 has 15 residues. The CDR3 bases are TGTGCCAGCAGCGTTAACACAGGGACTAATGAAAAACTGTTTTTT. Protein product: CASSVNTGTNEKLFF.